The following is a TCR beta chain sequence with its context. Amplification of the TCR beta CDR3 regions used RNA transcripts (as template). First-round RT-PCR with HTBI primers preceded a second-round multiplex PCR. In TCRdb, the multiplex PCR reads were re-called with MiXCR into one record per CDR3 protein. In the table there are around 1.1 million distinct CDR3 sequences, 35% to 45% of which are singletons. This sample stems from a study of Graves' ophthalmopathy and Graves' hyperthyroidism. This CDR3 is 14 amino acids long. Germline V gives CDR1 DFQATT, CDR2 SNEGSKA (reference sequence). V lost 5 bases to trimming and J lost 3 bases; unmatched junction nucleotides: 7.

The sequenced sample was peripheral blood or thyroid tissue (not recorded which). The receptor was isolated from an adult man with Graves' hyperthyroidism. The chain carries TRBV20-1 and TRBJ2-5; the match to TRBD2 covers 9 bases. This CDR3 is CSAFSRTSEETQYF. For the CDR3, the DNA is TGCAGTGCTTTTTCTAGGACTAGCGAAGAGACCCAGTACTTC.